This entry lists 22 T cell receptor beta chains sequenced from one sample in a study of blood T cell repertoires in COVID-19. The assay was immunoSEQ multiplex PCR, and TCRdb's table has in-frame clones only and misses some. The sample has 150,000 to 200,000 clones, 70% to 90% seen once; the top ten hold under 3%. The sample consisted of peripheral blood. These receptor sequences come from a woman of 80 years or more with COVID-19, enrolled during active disease.

The chain is built from TRBV20-1 and TRBJ2-3, with 10 positions matching TRBD2. The junction had 7 bases not matched to a gene; V was cut back by 3 bases and J by 4 bases. The CDR3 runs 15 residues. Germline V gene sequence: CDR1 DFQATT, CDR2 SNEGSKA (reference sequence). The DNA of the CDR3 is TGCAGTGCTAGTCCTAGCGGGAGAGTAGCAGATACGCAGTATTTT. It translates to CSASPSGRVADTQYF.

This clone was observed a few times. The rearrangement links TRBV4-2 to TRBJ2-2; no reliable D call. From germline, CDR1 is LGHNA and CDR2 YNFKEQ. This CDR3 has 14 amino acids. V was shortened by 4 bases and J by 7 bases, with 13 bases between the two germline ends. The CDR3 spells CASSRLGSRGELFF. CDR3 in DNA: TGTGCCAGCAGCCGCCTGGGCAGTCGCGGGGAGCTGTTTTTT.

This clone appeared a few times. This chain links TRBV6-6 with TRBJ1-6; D is possibly TRBD1 (6 bases). The V gene's germline CDR1 is MNHNY and CDR2 SVGAGI (reference sequence). V lost 2 bases and J lost 6, with 11 bases in between. The CDR3 is 15 amino acids. The CDR3 nucleotides read TGTGCCAGCAGTTACGGGGGGGCGATTAATTCACCCCTCCACTTT. Translated: CASSYGGAINSPLHF.

The chain joins TRBV11-1 to TRBJ1-2, with TRBD1 identical over 8 bases. Germline values: CDR1 SGHAT, CDR2 FQDESV (reference sequence). This CDR3 has 13 amino acids. Trimming took 6 bases from V and 4 from J; bases not matched to a gene: 4. The CDR3 spells CASSLDRAYGYTF. Here the CDR3 DNA reads TGTGCCAGCAGTTTGGACAGGGCCTATGGCTACACCTTC.

This clone turned up a few times. V gene TRBV12-3 or TRBV12-4 combines with J gene TRBJ1-1; D ambiguous. CDR3 length: 13 residues. V was pared by 3 bases and J by 2 bases, with 7 bases between. In DNA form, the CDR3 reads TGTGCCAGCAGTTTTGGAGGAAACACTGAAGCTTTCTTT. Protein product: CASSFGGNTEAFF.

This sequence joins TRBV27 and TRBJ2-5; the D is unclear. The CDR3 totals 12 residues. With 4 bases removed from V and 7 bases from J, the gap between germline ends came to 10 bases. The V gene's germline CDR1 is MNHEY and CDR2 SMNVEV (reference sequence). The CDR3 is CASSSSVRTQYF. CDR3 nucleotides: TGTGCCAGCAGTTCCTCCGTGAGGACCCAGTACTTC.

V and J are TRBV10-3 and TRBJ1-2; 9 positions agree with TRBD1. The germline V gene encodes CDR1 ENHRY and CDR2 SYGVKD. J lost 3 bases, V lost 3 bases, and 8 bases had no gene match. This CDR3 comprises 16 residues. This chain's CDR3 is CAISEGFTGGDYGYTF. The CDR3 DNA reads as TGTGCCATCAGTGAAGGGTTTACAGGGGGCGACTATGGCTACACCTTC.

The chain recombines TRBV20-1 with TRBJ1-5; 8 bases agree with TRBD1. CDR1 is DFQATT and CDR2 is SNEGSKA in the germline V gene (reference sequence). The junction had 14 bases not matched to a gene; V was cut back by 3 bases and J by 7 bases. The CDR3 totals 16 residues. CDR3 DNA: TGCAGTGCTAGTTACCCCGAGGGACAGGAGAGCCAGCCCCAGCATTTT. Translated, it gives CSASYPEGQESQPQHF.

CDR3 bases: TGCGCCAGCAGCCTAGACCCCATCTCGGGAACAGATACGCAGTATTTT. This codes for CASSLDPISGTDTQYF. V usage is TRBV5-1 and J usage is TRBJ2-3; TRBD2 might be the D (5 bases). CDR3 length: 16 amino acids. Germline lookup yields CDR1 SGHRS and CDR2 YFSETQ. V lost 4 bases to trimming and J lost 3 bases, with 18 bases between them.

This chain joins TRBV29-1 and TRBJ1-2; D perhaps matches TRBD1 (5 bases). This CDR3 comprises 14 residues. The germline gives CDR1 SQVTM, CDR2 ANQGSEA. V dropped 5 bases and J dropped 4 bases, with 17 bases sitting between them. The CDR3 sequence: CSVFDRQLTYGYTF. CDR3 coding DNA: TGCAGCGTTTTCGACAGACAACTAACCTATGGCTACACCTTC. The whole variable domain, remainder taken from reference TRBV29-1 and TRBJ1-2, is SAVISQKPSRDICQRGTSLTIQCQVDSQVTMMFWYRQQPGQSLTLIATANQGSEATYESGFVIDKFPISRPNLTFSTLTVSNMSPEDSSIYLCSVFDRQLTYGYTFGSGTRLTVV.

V is TRBV5-1 and J is TRBJ2-3, with TRBD2 matching over 7 bases. The CDR3 has 15 residues. Germline values: CDR1 SGHRS, CDR2 YFSETQ. The J segment lost 5 bases and the V segment lost 5 bases, leaving 11 bases of the junction unmatched. Here the CDR3 reads CASSIQAGAGDTQYF. CDR3 sequence (DNA): TGCGCCAGCAGTATCCAGGCGGGAGCGGGAGATACGCAGTATTTT.

CDR3 nucleotide sequence: TGTGCCAGCACCGAGGGAGTGCTGTCGAATGAGCAGTTCTTC. It translates to CASTEGVLSNEQFF. The chain links TRBV11-2 to TRBJ2-1, with D maybe TRBD2 (5 bases). Trimming removed 7 bases at V and 7 bases at J, with 17 bases between. Germline V gene data show CDR1 as SGHAT and CDR2 as FQNNGV. This CDR3 spans 14 amino acids.

The chain carries TRBV18 and TRBJ2-7; D perhaps matches TRBD1 (6 bases). The CDR3 runs 13 residues. V gave up 6 bases and J gave up 12 bases, with 21 bases separating them. The V gene's germline CDR1 is KGHSH and CDR2 LQKENI. The CDR3 region is CASSPEPRTERYF. The CDR3 DNA is TGTGCCAGCTCGCCAGAACCGAGGACAGAAAGGTACTTC.

This chain uses TRBV27 with TRBJ1-2; D possibly corresponds to TRBD1 (6 bases). V was cut by 3 bases and J by 0 bases, with 11 bases left in between. The CDR3 loop spans 15 amino acids. Per the germline V gene, CDR1 is MNHEY and CDR2 is SMNVEV (reference sequence). The chain's CDR3 is CASSFGQNSNYGYTF. The CDR3 nucleotides read TGTGCCAGCAGTTTTGGACAGAACTCTAACTATGGCTACACCTTC.

The CDR3 DNA is TGCGCCAGCAGCGAGCAGGGGGCTTTTTACAATGAGCAGTTCTTC. As protein: CASSEQGAFYNEQFF. V usage is TRBV5-1 and J usage is TRBJ2-1; 8 bases agree with TRBD1. V lost 4 bases to trimming and J lost 4 bases; unmatched junction nucleotides: 7. The germline gives CDR1 SGHRS, CDR2 YFSETQ. This CDR3 contains 15 residues.

The V call is TRBV4-2, the J call TRBJ2-7, with D tentatively TRBD1 (5 bases). Trimming cost V 2 bases and J 2 bases, with 13 bases left between them. In germline, CDR1 is LGHNA, CDR2 YNFKEQ. The CDR3 runs to 15 residues. The CDR3 DNA reads TGTGCCAGCAGCCAACCTGACAGTCCCCCCTACGAGCAGTACTTC. It codes for CASSQPDSPPYEQYF.

V and J are TRBV6-5 and TRBJ1-1; 7 nucleotides agree with TRBD1. The CDR3 is 14 residues long. With V trimmed by 6 bases and J by 4 bases, 8 bases remained unmatched. Germline CDR1 reads MNHEY; CDR2 reads SVGAGI. DNA for the CDR3: TGTGCCAGCAGGCGTGACAGGGTAGGCACTGAAGCTTTCTTT. It encodes CASRRDRVGTEAFF.

This chain links TRBV6-2 or TRBV6-3 with TRBJ2-2, with TRBD2 identical over 9 bases. The CDR3 length is 16 residues. J was trimmed by 3 bases and V by 2 bases; bases with no gene match: 4. Germline CDR1 and CDR2: MNHEY and SVGEGT. CDR3 bases: TGTGCCAGCAGTTACGAGCGGGAGGCAGACACCGGGGAGCTGTTTTTT. As protein: CASSYEREADTGELFF.

The rearrangement links TRBV5-4 to TRBJ2-7; 8 nucleotides line up with TRBD2. Germline V CDR1 and CDR2: SGHNT, YYREEE (reference sequence). CDR3 length equals 15 residues. After removal of 3 bases from V and 5 bases from J, the junction contained 10 bases not matched to a gene. The CDR3, as DNA: TGTGCCAGCAGCTCCCTGGCGGGAGGAATAAACGAGCAGTACTTC. Translating it yields CASSSLAGGINEQYF.

This chain joins TRBV9 and TRBJ2-7; 7 positions match TRBD1. V trimming: 4 bases; J trimming: 0 bases; junction bases outside the gene matches: 13. The CDR3 is 17 amino acids. Per germline, CDR1 SGDLS and CDR2 YYNGEE. CDR3 in amino acids: CASSRAAVAGGSYEQYF. CDR3 nucleotide sequence: TGTGCCAGCAGCAGAGCAGCAGTGGCAGGGGGCTCCTACGAGCAGTACTTC.

The chain has TRBV7-9 and TRBJ1-3; D not certain. There are 14 residues in the CDR3. Per the germline V gene, CDR1 is SEHNR and CDR2 is FQNEAQ (reference sequence). The V end was cut by 3 bases, the J end by 4 bases, with 10 bases between. This CDR3 reads CASSLLLEGNTIYF. In nucleotides, the CDR3 is TGTGCCAGCAGCTTGTTGTTGGAGGGAAACACCATATATTTT.

V gene TRBV6-5 combines with J gene TRBJ1-3, with TRBD1 matching 8 bases. CDR1 and CDR2 from the germline V gene are MNHEY and SVGAGI. V shed 5 bases, J shed 4 bases, and the junction held 7 bases outside the gene matches. The CDR3 has 15 residues. Here the CDR3 DNA reads TGTGCCAGCAGTAAGGACAGGGATGCCGGAAACACCATATATTTT. Encoded protein: CASSKDRDAGNTIYF.